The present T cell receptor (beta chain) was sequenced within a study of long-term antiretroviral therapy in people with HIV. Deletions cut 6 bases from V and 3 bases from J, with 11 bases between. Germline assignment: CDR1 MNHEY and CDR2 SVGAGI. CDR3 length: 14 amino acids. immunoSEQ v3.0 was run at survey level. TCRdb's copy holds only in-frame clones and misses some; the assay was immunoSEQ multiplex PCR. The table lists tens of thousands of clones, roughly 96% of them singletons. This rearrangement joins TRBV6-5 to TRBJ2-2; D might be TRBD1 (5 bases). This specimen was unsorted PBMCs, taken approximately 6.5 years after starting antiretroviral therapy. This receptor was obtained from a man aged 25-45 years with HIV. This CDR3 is CASRPRVYTGELFF. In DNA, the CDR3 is TGTGCCAGCAGACCCAGGGTTTACACCGGGGAGCTGTTTTTT.